This T cell receptor beta chain derives from a study of T cells in Graves' hyperthyroidism and ophthalmopathy. The study's findings and limits: Most expanded thyroid clonotypes above 0.001 recurred in blood. Before onset, ophthalmopathy was predicted by the model a median 6.5 months earlier.

Ten or more counts support this clonotype. The antigen is unknown. Per the germline V gene, CDR1 is SGHAT and CDR2 is FQNNGV. The CDR3 extends over 15 amino acids. V lost 4 bases to trimming and J lost 2 bases, with 15 bases between them. Stability of Graves' hyperthyroidism was defined as absent ophthalmopathy progression within 18 months. PBMCs were sourced from approximately 9 ml fresh peripheral blood. TCR beta CDR3 regions were amplified from RNA. Primed by the HTBI set, a first-round RT-PCR was run on the TCR CDR3. From the multiplex PCR reads, TCRdb called clonotypes with MiXCR, one entry per CDR3 protein. The sample has approximately 640,000 distinct CDR3 sequences, roughly 17% seen once.

V and J are TRBV11-2 and TRBJ2-7; D is undetermined. This TCR derives from a man aged 50 to 59 with Graves' hyperthyroidism. Specimen: blood. In DNA, the CDR3 is TGTGCCAGCAGCTCGACTCGGCCAGGACCCTACGAGCAGTACTTC. It translates to CASSSTRPGPYEQYF.